This passage covers 13 T cell receptor beta chains from one sample sequenced in a study of PD-1 blockade in classical Hodgkin lymphoma (dated by TCRdb to 2018 to 2021). Libraries were prepared through the immunoSEQ multiplex PCR assay. TCRdb stores this immuneACCESS table with in-frame sequences only. Part of the clones is absent; in the studies checked, under half of the shortfall reflects unresolved V genes, and no reason is known for the rest. This sample lists 2,500 to 3,000 clones; about two thirds were detected once. Of the sample, 69% falls within the top ten clones. The label giving this sample's time point can be read as: cycle 4 day 1 (C4D1), after 5 to 7 weeks of nivolumab. Every trial patient had relapsed following autologous stem cell transplantation, and prior brentuximab vedotin exposure was what differed among cohorts A, B and C. CD8+ T cells were purified from thawed PBMCs by magnetic negative selection with a Miltenyi CD8+ T cell isolation kit.

The starting material was CD8+ T cells from blood, obtained before the fourth cycle of nivolumab. These receptors were obtained from a human donor with classical Hodgkin lymphoma.

This clone was detected once. The chain is built from TRBV30 and TRBJ2-7; D may be TRBD1 or TRBD2 (5 bases each). The germline gives CDR1 GTSNPN, CDR2 SVGIG (reference sequence). Trimming removed 2 bases at V and 3 bases at J, with 11 bases between. CDR3 length equals 13 residues. CDR3 DNA sequence: TGTGCCTGGAGTACGGGGCGCCTCTACGAGCAGTACTTC. It specifies CAWSTGRLYEQYF.

The V gene is TRBV7-9, the J gene TRBJ2-7; D call uncertain. The germline V gene has CDR1 SEHNR and CDR2 FQNEAQ (reference sequence). CDR3 size: 12 residues. Trimming pared 7 bases from V and 0 bases from J, leaving 7 bases between. The DNA of the CDR3 is TGTGCCAGCACCCCGAACTCCTACGAGCAGTACTTC. The encoded protein is CASTPNSYEQYF.

The table lists this clone with a few counts. This chain links TRBV5-4 with TRBJ1-1, with D possibly TRBD1 on 5 matching bases. CDR1 and CDR2 (germline): SGHNT, YYREEE (reference sequence). The CDR3 consists of 17 residues. Trimming removed 1 base from V and 3 bases from J, with 19 bases in between. The CDR3 is CASSLPFPLGGDTEAFF. Here the CDR3 DNA reads TGTGCCAGCAGCTTGCCGTTTCCGCTCGGAGGGGACACTGAAGCTTTCTTT.

This clone is judged large. V gene TRBV13 combines with J gene TRBJ1-1, with no clear D. The CDR3 sequence is 16 residues long. Per the germline V gene, CDR1 is PRHDT and CDR2 is FYEKMQ (reference sequence). V was cut by 0 bases and J by 0 bases, with 11 bases left in between. The CDR3 loop reads CASSLGFSSLNTEAFF. The CDR3 coding sequence is TGTGCCAGCAGCTTAGGATTCTCCAGCCTGAACACTGAAGCTTTCTTT.

Only one count was recorded for this clone. CDR3 residues: CAWTRPGGGNEKLFF. In nucleotides, the CDR3 is TGTGCCTGGACACGCCCGGGGGGTGGCAATGAAAAACTGTTTTTT. The V and J genes are TRBV30 and TRBJ1-4; tentatively, D is TRBD1 (5 bases). Germline assignment: CDR1 GTSNPN and CDR2 SVGIG (reference sequence). The CDR3 contains 15 residues. The ends were cut back, 4 bases at V and 5 bases at J, with 17 bases in the middle.

The chain links TRBV27 to TRBJ2-1; D might be TRBD1 or TRBD2, each matching 5 bases. The CDR3 totals 14 residues. V lost 3 bases, J lost 6 bases, and 12 bases lay in between. The germline CDR1 and CDR2 sequences are MNHEY and SMNVEV (reference sequence). The CDR3 coding sequence is TGTGCCAGCAGTTTTTCGGGACCGGCCAATGAGCAGTTCTTC. Protein: CASSFSGPANEQFF.

The V call is TRBV11-3, the J call TRBJ1-4; D not certain. The V gene's germline CDR1 is SGHNT and CDR2 YENEEA. CDR3 length: 16 amino acids. With 1 base removed from V and 5 bases from J, the gap between germline ends came to 14 bases. The CDR3 loop reads CASSLALGVLNEKLFF. In DNA form, the CDR3 reads TGTGCCAGCAGCTTAGCATTAGGTGTACTAAATGAAAAACTGTTTTTT.

The chain couples TRBV10-3 to TRBJ1-1; no clear D gene. The CDR3 totals 15 residues. From germline, CDR1 is ENHRY and CDR2 SYGVKD. The germline V and J ends were trimmed by 0 bases and 3 bases, with 11 bases remaining between them. CDR3 sequence (DNA): TGTGCCATCAGTGAGTCTATGCCCCCGCACACTGAAGCTTTCTTT. This codes for CAISESMPPHTEAFF.

The chain recombines TRBV9 with TRBJ2-1; no firm D call. Germline loops: CDR1 SGDLS, CDR2 YYNGEE. The length of the CDR3 is 12 residues. Between the trimmed V and J ends, which lost 3 bases and 5 bases, there was a span of 6 bases. DNA for the CDR3: TGTGCCAGCAGCGGGTGGGACAATGAGCAGTTCTTC. It specifies CASSGWDNEQFF.

The chain links TRBV6-5 to TRBJ1-1; no clear D gene. The CDR3 is made up of 14 amino acids. Germline V gene lookup returns CDR1 MNHEY and CDR2 SVGAGI. V shed 0 bases and J shed 6 bases, with 11 bases lying between them. In DNA, the CDR3 is TGTGCCAGCAGTTACTCTCGGGGTAGCGCTGAAGCTTTCTTT. Its translation: CASSYSRGSAEAFF.

This clone was observed a handful of times. The chain has TRBV9 and TRBJ2-5, with 10 nucleotides matching TRBD2. There are 16 residues in the CDR3. Germline CDR1 reads SGDLS; CDR2 reads YYNGEE. V was pared by 3 bases and J by 5 bases, with 10 bases of the junction left unmatched. The CDR3 coding sequence is TGTGCCAGCAGCGCAGGAGAGCGGGGGGGATGGGAGACCCAGTACTTC. It codes for CASSAGERGGWETQYF.

The rearrangement joins TRBV4-2 to TRBJ1-1, with a tentative D call TRBD1 (5 bases). The CDR3 runs 12 residues. CDR1 LGHNA and CDR2 YNFKEQ come from the germline V gene. Trimming shortened V by 4 bases and J by 6 bases, and 9 bases separated the two germline ends. Here the CDR3 reads CASSLGVAEAFF. The CDR3 nucleotides are TGTGCCAGCAGCCTGGGGGTAGCTGAAGCTTTCTTT.

This sequence joins TRBV19 and TRBJ1-4; no clear D. Trimming stripped 9 bases from V and 5 bases from J, with 13 bases between. Per germline, CDR1 LNHDA and CDR2 SQIVND (reference sequence). This CDR3 is built from 13 residues. CDR3 DNA: TGTGCCAGCGGCCGGGGAGTCAATGAAAAACTGTTTTTT. Its translation is CASGRGVNEKLFF.